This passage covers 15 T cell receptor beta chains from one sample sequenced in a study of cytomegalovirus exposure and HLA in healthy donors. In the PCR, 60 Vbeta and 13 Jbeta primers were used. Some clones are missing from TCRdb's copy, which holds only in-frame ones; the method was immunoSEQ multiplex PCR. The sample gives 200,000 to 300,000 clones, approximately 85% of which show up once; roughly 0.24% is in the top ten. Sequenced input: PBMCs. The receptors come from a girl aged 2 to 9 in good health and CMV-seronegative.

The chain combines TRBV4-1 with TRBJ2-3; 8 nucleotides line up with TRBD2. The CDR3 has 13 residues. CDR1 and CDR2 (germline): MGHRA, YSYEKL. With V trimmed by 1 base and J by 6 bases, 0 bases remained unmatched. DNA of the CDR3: TGCGCCAGCAGCCAAGGACTAGCGGATACGCAGTATTTT. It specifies CASSQGLADTQYF.

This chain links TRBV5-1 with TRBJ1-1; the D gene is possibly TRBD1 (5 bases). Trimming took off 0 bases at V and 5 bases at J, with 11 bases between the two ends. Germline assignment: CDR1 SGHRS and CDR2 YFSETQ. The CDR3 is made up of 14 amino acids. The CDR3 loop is CASSLDRRGTEAFF. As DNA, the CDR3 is TGCGCCAGCAGCTTGGACAGGCGGGGTACTGAAGCTTTCTTT.

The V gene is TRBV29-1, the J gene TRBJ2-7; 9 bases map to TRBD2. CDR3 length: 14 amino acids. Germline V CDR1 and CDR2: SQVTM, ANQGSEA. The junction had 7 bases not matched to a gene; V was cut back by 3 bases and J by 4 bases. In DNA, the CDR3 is TGCAGCGTTGAGGGCCCGACTAGCGGTTACGAGCAGTACTTC. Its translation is CSVEGPTSGYEQYF.

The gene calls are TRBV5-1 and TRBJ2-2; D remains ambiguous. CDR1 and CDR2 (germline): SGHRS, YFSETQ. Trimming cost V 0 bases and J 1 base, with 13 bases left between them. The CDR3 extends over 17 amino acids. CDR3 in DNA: TGCGCCAGCAGCTTGGCTGCTAGTAGGAGGAACACCGGGGAGCTGTTTTTT. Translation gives CASSLAASRRNTGELFF.

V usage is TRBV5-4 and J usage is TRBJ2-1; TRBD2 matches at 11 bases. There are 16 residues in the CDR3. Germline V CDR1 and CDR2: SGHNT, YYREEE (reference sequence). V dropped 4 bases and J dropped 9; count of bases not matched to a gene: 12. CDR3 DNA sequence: TGTGCCAGCAGCGCTCCCGGGACTAGCGGCTCAATTGAGCAGTTCTTC. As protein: CASSAPGTSGSIEQFF. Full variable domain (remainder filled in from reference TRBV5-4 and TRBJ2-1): ETGVTQSPTHLIKTRGQQVTLRCSSQSGHNTVSWYQQALGQGPQFIFQYYREEENGRGNFPPRFSGLQFPNYSSELNVNALELDDSALYLCASSAPGTSGSIEQFFGPGTRLTVL.

The CDR3 bases are TGTGCCAGCAGCCCGAAAGCGGGAGGTGGAACCGGGGAGCTGTTTTTT. It codes for CASSPKAGGGTGELFF. This chain connects TRBV7-9 to TRBJ2-2, with TRBD2 matching over 9 bases. The CDR3 is 16 amino acids. The V gene end was trimmed by 5 bases and the J gene end by 5 bases; junction bases not matched to a gene: 9. Germline loops: CDR1 SEHNR, CDR2 FQNEAQ (reference sequence). The full variable domain, its missing parts supplied by reference TRBV7-9 and TRBJ2-2, is DTGVSQNPRHKITKRGQNVTFRCDPISEHNRLYWYRQTLGQGPEFLTYFQNEAQLEKSRLLSDRFSAERPKGSFSTLEIQRTEQGDSAMYLCASSPKAGGGTGELFFGEGSRLTVL.

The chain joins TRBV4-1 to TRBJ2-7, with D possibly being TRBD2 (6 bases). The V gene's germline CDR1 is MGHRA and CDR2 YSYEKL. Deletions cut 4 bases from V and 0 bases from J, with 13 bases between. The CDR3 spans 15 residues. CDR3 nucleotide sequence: TGCGCCAGCAGCCCCTGGGGGGACGGCTCCTACGAGCAGTACTTC. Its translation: CASSPWGDGSYEQYF.

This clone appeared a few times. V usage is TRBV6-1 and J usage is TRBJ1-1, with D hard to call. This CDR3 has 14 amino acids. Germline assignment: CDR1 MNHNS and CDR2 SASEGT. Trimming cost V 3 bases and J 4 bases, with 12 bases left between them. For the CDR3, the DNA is TGTGCCAGCAGTGATGGACGGGAAATCACTGAAGCTTTCTTT. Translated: CASSDGREITEAFF.

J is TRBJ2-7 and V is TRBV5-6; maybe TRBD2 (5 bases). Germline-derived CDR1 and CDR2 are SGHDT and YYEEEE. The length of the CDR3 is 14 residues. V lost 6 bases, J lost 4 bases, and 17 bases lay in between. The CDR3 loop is CASTRAATGYEQYF. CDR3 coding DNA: TGTGCCAGCACCCGAGCGGCCACGGGGTACGAGCAGTACTTC.

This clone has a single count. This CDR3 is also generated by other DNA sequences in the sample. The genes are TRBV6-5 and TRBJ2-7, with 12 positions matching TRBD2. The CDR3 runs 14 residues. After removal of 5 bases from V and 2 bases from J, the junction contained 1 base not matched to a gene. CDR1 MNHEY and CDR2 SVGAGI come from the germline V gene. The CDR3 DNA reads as TGTGCCAGCAGTCGACTAGCGGGAGCCTACGAGCAGTACTTC. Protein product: CASSRLAGAYEQYF.

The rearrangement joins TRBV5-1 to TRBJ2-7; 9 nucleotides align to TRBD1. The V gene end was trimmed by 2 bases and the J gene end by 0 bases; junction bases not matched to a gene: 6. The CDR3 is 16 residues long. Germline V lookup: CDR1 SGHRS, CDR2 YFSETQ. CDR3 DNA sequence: TGCGCCAGCAGCTTCGGGTCGGACAGGGGCTCCTACGAGCAGTACTTC. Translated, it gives CASSFGSDRGSYEQYF.

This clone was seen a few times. The CDR3 DNA reads TGTGCCAGCAGGATAGACAGGGCTAACACCGGGGAGCTGTTTTTT. As protein: CASRIDRANTGELFF. The rearrangement uses TRBV6-5 and TRBJ2-2, with TRBD1 matching 7 bases. The V segment lost 6 bases and the J segment 2 bases; nucleotides outside the gene matches: 6. CDR3 size: 15 residues. Per the germline V gene, CDR1 is MNHEY and CDR2 is SVGAGI.

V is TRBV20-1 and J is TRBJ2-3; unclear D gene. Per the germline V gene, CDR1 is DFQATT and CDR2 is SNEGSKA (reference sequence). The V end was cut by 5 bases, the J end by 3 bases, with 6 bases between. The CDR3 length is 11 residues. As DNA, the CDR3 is TGCAGTGCTGAGATGACAGATACGCAGTATTTT. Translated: CSAEMTDTQYF.

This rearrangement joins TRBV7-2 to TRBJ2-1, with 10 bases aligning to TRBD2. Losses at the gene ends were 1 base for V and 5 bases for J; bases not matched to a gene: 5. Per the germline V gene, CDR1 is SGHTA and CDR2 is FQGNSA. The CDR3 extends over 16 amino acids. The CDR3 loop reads CASSLVLAGVNNEQFF. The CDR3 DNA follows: TGTGCCAGCAGCTTAGTTCTAGCGGGGGTCAACAATGAGCAGTTCTTC.

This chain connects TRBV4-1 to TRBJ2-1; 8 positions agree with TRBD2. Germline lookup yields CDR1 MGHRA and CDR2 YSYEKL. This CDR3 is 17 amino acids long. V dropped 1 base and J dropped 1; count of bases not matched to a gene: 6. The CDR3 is CASSQGPGLGSYNEQFF. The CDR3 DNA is TGCGCCAGCAGCCAAGGCCCGGGACTAGGGTCCTACAATGAGCAGTTCTTC.